This T cell receptor beta chain derives from a study of tumor and adjacent non-tumor tissue in lung cancer. As for the study in general: Samples averaged roughly 4 million productive TCRbeta reads each. Study-level findings and limits: Tumor tissue had significantly higher TCR diversity than normal lung. Top 100 clones took a larger repertoire share in normal lung.

From germline, CDR1 is MDHEN and CDR2 SYDVKM. The CDR3 consists of 16 residues. The template was RNA from unsorted bulk tissue. The normal lung tissue was taken more than 3 cm from the tumor edge. Newly diagnosed lung cancer patients had thoracic surgery in China, August–November 2014, without prior chemotherapy. On this clonotype itself: The target antigen is unknown. Relative to the germline gene, one junction end is altered; a read error may explain this.

TCRbeta libraries were built with three rounds of nested PCR, modified from ARM-PCR. TCRdb itself ran the multiplex PCR reads through MiXCR, one entry per CDR3 protein. Of 100,000 or so distinct CDR3 sequences in the sample, more than 80% are singletons; the top ten hold about 31%. The sequencing input was distant non-tumor lung tissue. The rearrangement joins TRBV28 to TRBJ2-5; 8 positions agree with TRBD2. The TCR originated in a man between 60 and 75 years old with small cell lung cancer. The chain's CDR3 is CACSITTSAPDGAQCF. In DNA, the CDR3 is TGTGCCTGCAGTATCACGACTAGCGCCCCGGACGGGGCCCAGTGCTTC.